This T cell receptor beta chain emerged from a study of identical twins. Study results and caveats: Excess sharing by twins proved weaker in beta out-of-frame sequences.

In its sample, this clonotype ranks as medium-sized (0.01 to 0.1%). The antigen is undetermined. TCRdb passed the 5' RACE reads through MiXCR, listing each CDR3 protein once. The data contain about 280,000 distinct CDR3 sequences, 6.5% to 9.5% of them singletons. Between the trimmed V and J ends, which lost 6 bases and 6 bases, there was a span of 18 bases. The CDR3 runs to 14 residues. Per the germline V gene, CDR1 is ENHRY and CDR2 is SYGVKD. These data are also associated with another study on yellow fever vaccine responses in identical twins.

The clonotype was recovered from a woman younger than 35 in good health. Sequenced: memory (CD45RO+) T cells sorted from blood. V gene TRBV10-3 combines with J gene TRBJ2-7, with D unresolved. This CDR3 is CAIRNAVTDSEQYF. The CDR3 bases are TGTGCCATCAGGAACGCGGTTACCGACTCCGAGCAGTACTTC.